This T cell receptor beta chain was identified during a study of T cell clusters in autoimmune cytopenias. Study background: A median of about 54,000 TRB reads per sample yielded a median around 2,500 distinct clonotypes.

CDR3 length: 12 residues. CDR1 is SGHKS and CDR2 is YYEKEE in the germline V gene (reference sequence). Study-level results: Primary autoimmune cytopenia patients appeared to lack physiological T cell clusters present in healthy donors.

One tube held mixed TRB-A and TRB-B primer pools for touch-down PCR. Using the multiplex PCR reads, TCRdb records one entry per CDR3 protein without DNA. The specimen's table records 10,000 to 15,000 distinct CDR3 sequences. As concerns this clonotype: Its matching antigen is unknown.

TRB amplification used 200 to 250 ng of peripheral blood genomic DNA. This sample was shared with a second study, whose subject was T cell repertoires in aging, cancer and after chemotherapy. That work adds: Healthy donors lost TCR diversity with age mainly through richness, cancer patients through richness and evenness.

The V gene is TRBV5-5, the J gene TRBJ2-1. The sample consisted of peripheral blood. The clonotype originates from a human donor in good health. The CDR3 here is CAIVNSYNEQFF.